The sequence of this TCR beta chain was determined in a study of T cell changes during pregnancy in multiple sclerosis (dated 2019 in TCRdb). Broadly, across the study: The study examined how the T cell repertoire changed over the course of pregnancy in women with multiple sclerosis.

Library preparation was by the immunoSEQ multiplex PCR assay. Here the immuneACCESS table is served through TCRdb, limited to in-frame sequences with V and J called. Missing clones are a known gap in these copies; in checked studies unresolved V genes cover under half, and the rest lacks a known reason. Here the sample has about 110,000 clones; around 90% occur a single time. The leading ten clones occupy less than 2% of the sample. Comment on this clone: Its antigen target is currently unknown. The record has no base qualities; no much larger clone is one base away.

V is shortened by 4 bases, J by 3 bases, and the region joining them spans 9 bases. From the cysteine up to the phenylalanine, the CDR3 has a length of 12 residues. The DNA shown is the 36-base CDR3, in frame from base 1. From the germline V gene, CDR1 is SQVTM and CDR2 is ANQGSEA. The receptor was isolated from a female donor with multiple sclerosis, enrolled in a pregnancy study. Here the chain combines TRBV29-1 and TRBJ1-1, with the D gene not clear enough to name. The sample was peripheral blood, taken after pregnancy. The DNA sequence reads TGCAGCGTTGGAGAGAGGCACACTGAAGCTTTCTTT. Its translation reads: CSVGERHTEAFF.